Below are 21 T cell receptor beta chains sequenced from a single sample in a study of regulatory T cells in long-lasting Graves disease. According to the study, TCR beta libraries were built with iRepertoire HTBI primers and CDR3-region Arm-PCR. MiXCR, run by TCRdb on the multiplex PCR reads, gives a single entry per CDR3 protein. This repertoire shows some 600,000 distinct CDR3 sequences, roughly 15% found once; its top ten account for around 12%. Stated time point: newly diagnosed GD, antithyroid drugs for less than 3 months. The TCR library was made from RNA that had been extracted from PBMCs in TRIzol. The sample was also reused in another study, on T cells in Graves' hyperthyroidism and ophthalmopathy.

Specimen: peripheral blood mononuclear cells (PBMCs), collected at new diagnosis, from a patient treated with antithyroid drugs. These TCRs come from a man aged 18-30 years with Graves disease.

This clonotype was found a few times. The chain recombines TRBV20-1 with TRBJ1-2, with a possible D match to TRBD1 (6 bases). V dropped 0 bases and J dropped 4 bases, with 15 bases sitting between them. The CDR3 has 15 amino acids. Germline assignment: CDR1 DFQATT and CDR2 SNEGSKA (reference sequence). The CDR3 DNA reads TGCAGTGCTAGAGATGGGACATCAGTTACCTATGGCTACACCTTC. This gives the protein CSARDGTSVTYGYTF.

In nucleotides, the CDR3 is TGTGCCACCAGCAGAGGCCGGGACATCTCCTACAATGAGCAGTTCTTC. It encodes CATSRGRDISYNEQFF. J is TRBJ2-1 and V is TRBV15; a weak D match, TRBD1 (6 bases). This CDR3 is built from 16 residues. Germline V gene lookup returns CDR1 LNHNV and CDR2 YYDKDF (reference sequence). V lost 1 base, J lost 0 bases, and 10 bases lay in between.

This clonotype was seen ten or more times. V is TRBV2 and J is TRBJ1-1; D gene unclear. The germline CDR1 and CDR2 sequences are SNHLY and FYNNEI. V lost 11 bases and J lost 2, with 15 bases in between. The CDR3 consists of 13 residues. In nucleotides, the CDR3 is TGTGCCCCCAGTGGTACAGAAAACACTGAAGCTTTCTTT. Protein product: CAPSGTENTEAFF. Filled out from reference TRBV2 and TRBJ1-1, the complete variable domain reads EPEVTQTPSHQVTQMGQEVILRCVPISNHLYFYWYRQILGQKVEFLVSFYNNEISEKSEIFDDQFSVERPDGSNFTLKIRSTKLEDSAMYFCAPSGTENTEAFFGQGTRLTVV.

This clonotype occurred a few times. Here the CDR3 DNA reads TGCGCCAGCAGCTTCGGGGGGAGCAGTGAAAAACTGTTTTTT. As protein: CASSFGGSSEKLFF. V gene TRBV5-1 combines with J gene TRBJ1-4; tentative D call: TRBD1 (5 bases). This CDR3 has 14 amino acids. From germline, CDR1 is SGHRS and CDR2 YFSETQ. V lost 2 bases and J 7 bases, leaving 12 bases between the germline ends.

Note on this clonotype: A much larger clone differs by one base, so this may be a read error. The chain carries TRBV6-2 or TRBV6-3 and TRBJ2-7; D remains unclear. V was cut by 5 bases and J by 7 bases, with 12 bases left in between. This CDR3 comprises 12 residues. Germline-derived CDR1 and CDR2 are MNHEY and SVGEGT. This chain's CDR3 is CASSERRMEQYF. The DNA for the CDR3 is TGTGCCAGCAGTGAAAGGAGAATGGAGCAGTACTTC.

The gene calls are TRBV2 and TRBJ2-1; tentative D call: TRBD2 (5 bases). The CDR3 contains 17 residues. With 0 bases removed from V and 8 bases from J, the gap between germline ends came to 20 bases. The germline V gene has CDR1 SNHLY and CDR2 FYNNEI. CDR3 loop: CASSEAPSGLVGDEQFF. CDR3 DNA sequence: TGTGCCAGCAGTGAAGCGCCTTCGGGATTAGTAGGTGATGAGCAGTTCTTC.

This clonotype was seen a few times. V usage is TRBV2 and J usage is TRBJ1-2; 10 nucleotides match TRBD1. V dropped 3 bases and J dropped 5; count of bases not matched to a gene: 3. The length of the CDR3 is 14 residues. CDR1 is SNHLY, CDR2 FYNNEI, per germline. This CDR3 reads CASSETGGSYGYTF. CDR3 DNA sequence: TGTGCCAGCAGTGAGACAGGGGGCTCTTATGGCTACACCTTC. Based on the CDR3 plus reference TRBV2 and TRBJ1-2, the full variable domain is EPEVTQTPSHQVTQMGQEVILRCVPISNHLYFYWYRQILGQKVEFLVSFYNNEISEKSEIFDDQFSVERPDGSNFTLKIRSTKLEDSAMYFCASSETGGSYGYTFGSGTRLTVV.

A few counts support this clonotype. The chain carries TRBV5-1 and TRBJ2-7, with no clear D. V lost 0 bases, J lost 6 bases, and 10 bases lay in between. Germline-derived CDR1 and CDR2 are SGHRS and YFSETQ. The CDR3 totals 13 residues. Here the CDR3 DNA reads TGCGCCAGCAGCTTGGTCCTCAGTAGCGAGCAGTACTTC. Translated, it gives CASSLVLSSEQYF.

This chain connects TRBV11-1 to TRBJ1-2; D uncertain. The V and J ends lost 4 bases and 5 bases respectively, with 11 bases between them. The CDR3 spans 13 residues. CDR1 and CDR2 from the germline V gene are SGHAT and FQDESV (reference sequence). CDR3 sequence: CASSSEGGYGYTF. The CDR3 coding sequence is TGTGCCAGCAGCTCCGAGGGCGGTTATGGCTACACCTTC.

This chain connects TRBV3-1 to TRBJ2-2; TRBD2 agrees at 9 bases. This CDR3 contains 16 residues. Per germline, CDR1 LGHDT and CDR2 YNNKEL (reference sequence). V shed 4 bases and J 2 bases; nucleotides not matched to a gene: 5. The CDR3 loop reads CASSLRTSANTGELFF. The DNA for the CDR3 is TGTGCCAGCAGCCTACGGACTAGCGCCAACACCGGGGAGCTGTTTTTT.

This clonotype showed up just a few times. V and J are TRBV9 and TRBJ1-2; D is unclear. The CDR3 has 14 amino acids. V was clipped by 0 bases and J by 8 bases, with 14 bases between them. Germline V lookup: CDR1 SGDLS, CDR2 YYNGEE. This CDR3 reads CASSVGSTSGGYTF. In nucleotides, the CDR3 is TGTGCCAGCAGCGTAGGATCCACCAGTGGCGGCTACACCTTC.

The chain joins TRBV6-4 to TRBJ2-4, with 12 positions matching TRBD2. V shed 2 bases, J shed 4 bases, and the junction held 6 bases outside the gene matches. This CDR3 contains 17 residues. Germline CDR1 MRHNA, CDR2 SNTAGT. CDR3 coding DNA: TGTGCCAGCAGTGACCCTCGACTAGCGGGAGTTAAAAACATTCAGTACTTC. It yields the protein CASSDPRLAGVKNIQYF.

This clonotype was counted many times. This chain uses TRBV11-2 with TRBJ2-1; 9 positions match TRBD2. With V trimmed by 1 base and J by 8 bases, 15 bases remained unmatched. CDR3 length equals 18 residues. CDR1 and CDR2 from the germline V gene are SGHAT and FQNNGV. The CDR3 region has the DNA TGTGCCAGCAGCTTAGGTTCTTTAGGCGGGAGGGCCCCGGATGAGCAGTTCTTC. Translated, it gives CASSLGSLGGRAPDEQFF. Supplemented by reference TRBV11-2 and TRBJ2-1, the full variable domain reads EAGVAQSPRYKIIEKRQSVAFWCNPISGHATLYWYQQILGQGPKLLIQFQNNGVVDDSQLPKDRFSAERLKGVDSTLKIQPAKLEDSAVYLCASSLGSLGGRAPDEQFFGPGTRLTVL.

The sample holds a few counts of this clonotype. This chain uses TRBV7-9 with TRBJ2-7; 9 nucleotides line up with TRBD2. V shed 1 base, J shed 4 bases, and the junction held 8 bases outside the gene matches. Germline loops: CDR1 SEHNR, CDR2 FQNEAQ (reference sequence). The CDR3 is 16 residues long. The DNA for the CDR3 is TGTGCCAGCAGCTTAGGGTTCAGCGGGAGGCATTACGAGCAGTACTTC. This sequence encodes CASSLGFSGRHYEQYF.

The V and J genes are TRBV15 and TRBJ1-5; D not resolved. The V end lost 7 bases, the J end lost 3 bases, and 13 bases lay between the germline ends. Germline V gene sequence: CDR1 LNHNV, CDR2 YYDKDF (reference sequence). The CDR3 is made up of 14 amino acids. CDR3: CATNPQRNNQPQHF. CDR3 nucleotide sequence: TGTGCCACCAACCCCCAACGGAACAATCAGCCCCAGCATTTT.

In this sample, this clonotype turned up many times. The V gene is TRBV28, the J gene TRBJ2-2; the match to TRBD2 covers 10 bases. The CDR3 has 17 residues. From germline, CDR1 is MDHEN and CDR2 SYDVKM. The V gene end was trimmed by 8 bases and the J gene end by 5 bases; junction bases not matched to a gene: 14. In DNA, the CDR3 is TGTGCCAGCGACATGGCAGCGGGGGGGGGGGGAACCGGGGAGCTGTTTTTT. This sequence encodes CASDMAAGGGGTGELFF.

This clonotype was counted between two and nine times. The CDR3 reads CASSLGQGIPYNSPLHF. As DNA, the CDR3 is TGCGCCAGCAGCCTCGGACAGGGGATTCCCTATAATTCACCCCTCCACTTT. The chain combines TRBV5-1 with TRBJ1-6, with 9 bases matching TRBD1. The CDR3 sequence is 17 residues long. CDR1 is SGHRS, CDR2 YFSETQ, per germline. The trim removed 4 bases at V and 2 bases at J, leaving 7 bases unmatched.

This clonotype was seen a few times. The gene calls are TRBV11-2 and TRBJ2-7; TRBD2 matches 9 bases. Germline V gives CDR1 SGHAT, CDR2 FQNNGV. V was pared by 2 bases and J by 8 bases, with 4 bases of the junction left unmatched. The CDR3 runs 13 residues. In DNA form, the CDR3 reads TGTGCCAGCAGCTTATCGCCTAGCGGGAAGCAGTACTTC. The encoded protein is CASSLSPSGKQYF.

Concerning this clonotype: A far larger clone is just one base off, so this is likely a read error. CDR3: CASNSGPNYEQYF. In DNA, the CDR3 is TGTGCCAGCAACTCGGGACCAAACTACGAGCAGTACTTC. The gene calls are TRBV11-3 and TRBJ2-7, with D perhaps matching TRBD1 or TRBD2 (5 bases each). V was clipped by 7 bases and J by 3 bases, with 13 bases between them. Germline-derived CDR1 and CDR2 are SGHNT and YENEEA. The CDR3 runs to 13 residues. Together with reference TRBV11-3 and TRBJ2-7, the CDR3 gives the full variable domain: EAGVVQSPRYKIIEKKQPVAFWCNPISGHNTLYWYLQNLGQGPELLIRYENEEAVDDSQLPKDRFSAERLKGVDSTLKIQPAELGDSAVYLCASNSGPNYEQYFGPGTRLTVT.

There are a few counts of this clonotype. The CDR3 region is CSVHTRTGRETQYF. Here the CDR3 DNA reads TGCAGCGTCCACACCCGGACAGGGCGGGAGACCCAGTACTTC. The rearrangement uses TRBV29-1 and TRBJ2-5, with 8 positions matching TRBD1. Germline CDR1 is SQVTM and CDR2 is ANQGSEA. V lost 6 bases and J lost 5; bases outside the gene matches: 11. The CDR3 has 14 residues. The variable domain in full, with the rest retrieved from reference TRBV29-1 and TRBJ2-5, is SAVISQKPSRDICQRGTSLTIQCQVDSQVTMMFWYRQQPGQSLTLIATANQGSEATYESGFVIDKFPISRPNLTFSTLTVSNMSPEDSSIYLCSVHTRTGRETQYFGPGTRLLVL.

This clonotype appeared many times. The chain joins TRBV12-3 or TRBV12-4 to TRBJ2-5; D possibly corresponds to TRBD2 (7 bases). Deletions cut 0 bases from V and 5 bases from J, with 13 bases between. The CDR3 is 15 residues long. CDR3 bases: TGTGCCAGCAGTTTAGCCTCGGGGGGCAAGGAGACCCAGTACTTC. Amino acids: CASSLASGGKETQYF.